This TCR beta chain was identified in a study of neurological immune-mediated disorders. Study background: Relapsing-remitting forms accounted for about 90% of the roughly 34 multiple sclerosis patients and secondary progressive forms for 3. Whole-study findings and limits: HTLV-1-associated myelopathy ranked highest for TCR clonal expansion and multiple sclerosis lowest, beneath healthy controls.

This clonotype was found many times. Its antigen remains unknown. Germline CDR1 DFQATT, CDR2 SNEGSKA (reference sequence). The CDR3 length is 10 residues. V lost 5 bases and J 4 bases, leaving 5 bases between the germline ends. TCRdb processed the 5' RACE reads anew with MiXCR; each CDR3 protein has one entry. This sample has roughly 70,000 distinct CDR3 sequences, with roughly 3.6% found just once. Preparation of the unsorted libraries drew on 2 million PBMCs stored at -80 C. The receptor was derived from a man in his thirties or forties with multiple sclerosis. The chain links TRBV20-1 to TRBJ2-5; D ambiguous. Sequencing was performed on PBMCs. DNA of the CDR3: TGCAGTGCTGACTTAGAGACCCAGTACTTC. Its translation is CSADLETQYF.